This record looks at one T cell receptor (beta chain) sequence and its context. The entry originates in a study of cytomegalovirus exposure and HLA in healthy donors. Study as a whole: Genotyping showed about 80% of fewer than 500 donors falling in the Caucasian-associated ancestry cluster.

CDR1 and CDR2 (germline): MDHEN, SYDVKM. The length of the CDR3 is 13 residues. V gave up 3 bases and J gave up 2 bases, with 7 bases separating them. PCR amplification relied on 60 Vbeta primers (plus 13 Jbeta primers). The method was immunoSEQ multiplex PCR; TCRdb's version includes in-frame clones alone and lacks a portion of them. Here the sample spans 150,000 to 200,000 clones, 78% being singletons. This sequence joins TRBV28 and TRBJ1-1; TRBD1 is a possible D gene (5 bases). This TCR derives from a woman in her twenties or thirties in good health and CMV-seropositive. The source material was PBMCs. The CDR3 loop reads CASSFGGNTEAFF. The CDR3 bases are TGTGCCAGCAGTTTCGGGGGAAACACTGAAGCTTTCTTT.